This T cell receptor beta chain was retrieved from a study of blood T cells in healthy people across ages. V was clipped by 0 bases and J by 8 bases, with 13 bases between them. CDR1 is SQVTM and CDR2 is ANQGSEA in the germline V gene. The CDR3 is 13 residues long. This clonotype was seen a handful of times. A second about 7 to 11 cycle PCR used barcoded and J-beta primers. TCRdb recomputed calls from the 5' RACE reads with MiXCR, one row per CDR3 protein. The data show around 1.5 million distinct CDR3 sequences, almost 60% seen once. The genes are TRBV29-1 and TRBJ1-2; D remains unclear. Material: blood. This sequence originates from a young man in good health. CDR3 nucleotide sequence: TGCAGCGTTGAAGATGGATCGAGAGGCGGCTACACCTTC. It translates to CSVEDGSRGGYTF.